This T cell receptor beta chain emerged from a study of T cells in localized non-small cell lung cancer. Study-level points and caveats: Since sequencing was restricted to only one region of the tumor, intratumor heterogeneity remains a possibility. Adjacent uninvolved lung tissue had the highest T cell clonality, exceeding tumor. Those with higher blood T cell density had longer overall survival.

A word on this clone: Its specificity is not known.

CDR3 length: 11 residues. V was cut by 4 bases and J by 2 bases, with 4 bases left in between. Germline V CDR1 and CDR2: SGHKS, YYEKEE (reference sequence). Sequencing was performed with immunoSEQ multiplex PCR; in TCRdb, only in-frame clones are kept and a portion is missing. The repertoire holds around 28,000 clones, with less than 90% as singletons. Sequences were derived from peripheral blood, sampled before any cancer treatment. This sequence joins TRBV5-5 and TRBJ2-7; D is uncertain. The receptor was derived from a female donor older than 55 with stage I lung adenocarcinoma. The CDR3 here is CASSQTYEQYF. The CDR3 DNA reads TGTGCCAGCAGCCAAACCTACGAGCAGTACTTC.